Below, 25 T cell receptor beta chains from the same sample are listed, as sequenced in a study of T cell responses to AZD1222 COVID-19 vaccine. The repertoire was sequenced with immunoSEQ multiplex PCR; TCRdb's copy has only in-frame clones and lacks some. The repertoire holds 55,000 to 90,000 clones, roughly 82% seen once, with over 5% in the top ten. The sample here was peripheral blood, taken on day 0 of AZD1222 vaccination. These receptors all stem from an adult in good health.

This chain links TRBV7-2 with TRBJ2-3; D is possibly TRBD1 (5 bases). Germline loops: CDR1 SGHTA, CDR2 FQGNSA. This CDR3 spans 14 amino acids. Trimming shortened V by 5 bases and J by 4 bases, and 13 bases separated the two germline ends. In DNA form, the CDR3 reads TGTGCCAGCAGCCTCTACAGGAGTTCAGATACGCAGTATTTT. Protein: CASSLYRSSDTQYF.

The chain combines TRBV5-4 with TRBJ2-1; a possible D gene is TRBD2 (6 bases). This CDR3 is built from 14 residues. Trimming cost V 2 bases and J 5 bases, with 11 bases left between them. Germline assignment: CDR1 SGHNT and CDR2 YYREEE (reference sequence). The CDR3 spells CASSLTGGNNEQFF. For the CDR3, the DNA is TGTGCCAGCAGCTTAACCGGCGGGAACAATGAGCAGTTCTTC.

This clone was counted only a few times. The chain uses TRBV7-8 and TRBJ2-7; TRBD2 aligns across 9 bases. The J segment lost 3 bases and the V segment lost 8 bases, leaving 5 bases of the junction unmatched. Germline V gene data show CDR1 as SGHVS and CDR2 as FQNEAQ. The CDR3 has 13 amino acids. DNA for the CDR3: TGTGCCAGCTCGAGCGGGGGGTACTACGAGCAGTACTTC. It yields the protein CASSSGGYYEQYF.

This chain connects TRBV7-9 to TRBJ1-6, with a weak D call TRBD1 (5 bases). Germline V lookup: CDR1 SEHNR, CDR2 FQNEAQ (reference sequence). V gave up 5 bases and J gave up 7 bases, with 15 bases separating them. The CDR3 length is 15 residues. The CDR3, as DNA: TGTGCCAGCAGCCCTTCCGGGGACCTGAATTCACCCCTCCACTTT. It yields the protein CASSPSGDLNSPLHF.

This clone was detected once. The chain combines TRBV27 with TRBJ2-1, with 12 bases aligning to TRBD2. Trimming cost V 5 bases and J 9 bases; bases outside gene matches: 8. CDR3 size: 15 residues. Germline lookup yields CDR1 MNHEY and CDR2 SMNVEV (reference sequence). In nucleotides, the CDR3 is TGTGCCAGCAGTCAACGGACTAGCGGGGAGGGTGAGCAGTTCTTC. This gives the protein CASSQRTSGEGEQFF.

The CDR3 protein is CASKGDLNYGYTF. The DNA for the CDR3 is TGTGCCAGCAAGGGGGATTTGAACTATGGCTACACCTTC. This chain links TRBV28 with TRBJ1-2; D might be TRBD1 (6 bases). Trimming stripped 7 bases from V and 2 bases from J, with 11 bases between. The CDR3 runs to 13 residues. Germline CDR1 reads MDHEN; CDR2 reads SYDVKM.

The V and J genes are TRBV4-3 and TRBJ1-2, with TRBD1 identical over 7 bases. The CDR3 runs to 15 residues. The J segment lost 6 bases and the V segment lost 3 bases, leaving 10 bases of the junction unmatched. Germline V lookup: CDR1 LGHNA, CDR2 YSLEER. CDR3 nucleotides: TGCGCCAGCAGCCACGGACAGGCTCTAAGCGATGGCTACACCTTC. Translated: CASSHGQALSDGYTF.

The rearrangement uses TRBV9 and TRBJ2-2; 9 positions match TRBD1. The ends lost 1 base at V and 4 bases at J; junction bases unmatched: 2. Germline lookup yields CDR1 SGDLS and CDR2 YYNGEE. The CDR3 has 15 residues. The DNA for the CDR3 is TGTGCCAGCAGCGTAAGACAGGGGGGCACCGGGGAGCTGTTTTTT. The encoded protein is CASSVRQGGTGELFF.

Here the CDR3 DNA reads TGCGCCAGCAGCCAAGATGGGGCAGGGGTCAGCACAGATACGCAGTATTTT. This translates into CASSQDGAGVSTDTQYF. The rearrangement uses TRBV4-3 and TRBJ2-3; TRBD1 is a possible D gene (6 bases). This CDR3 is built from 17 residues. The ends were cut back, 0 bases at V and 0 bases at J, with 13 bases in the middle. Looked up from germline, CDR1 is LGHNA and CDR2 is YSLEER.

The rearrangement links TRBV6-5 to TRBJ1-2; D possibly corresponds to TRBD1 (6 bases). The CDR3 is 13 amino acids. V shed 7 bases and J shed 7 bases, with 16 bases lying between them. Per germline, CDR1 MNHEY and CDR2 SVGAGI. CDR3 sequence (DNA): TGTGCCAGCACCTATACAGGGAGCGGTGGCTACACCTTC. It specifies CASTYTGSGGYTF.

V is TRBV7-3 and J is TRBJ2-2; no definite D call. V lost 5 bases and J lost 3, with 10 bases in between. Germline CDR1 reads SGHTA; CDR2 reads FQGTGA. CDR3 length equals 14 residues. The CDR3 loop reads CASSTLGYTGELFF. CDR3 DNA sequence: TGTGCCAGCAGCACGCTGGGCTACACCGGGGAGCTGTTTTTT.

V gene TRBV7-2 combines with J gene TRBJ1-1, with TRBD1 matching 7 bases. The CDR3 totals 15 residues. In germline, CDR1 is SGHTA, CDR2 FQGNSA. V shed 6 bases and J 4 bases; nucleotides not matched to a gene: 11. The CDR3 protein is CASRRQGRSSTEAFF. The CDR3 DNA sequence: TGTGCCAGCAGGCGACAGGGTCGGTCCAGCACTGAAGCTTTCTTT. Drawing the rest from reference TRBV7-2 and TRBJ1-1, the complete variable domain is GAGVSQSPSNKVTEKGKDVELRCDPISGHTALYWYRQSLGQGLEFLIYFQGNSAPDKSGLPSDRFSAERTGGSVSTLTIQRTQQEDSAVYLCASRRQGRSSTEAFFGQGTRLTVV.

The V call is TRBV19, the J call TRBJ2-1, with unresolved D. Germline values: CDR1 LNHDA, CDR2 SQIVND (reference sequence). V dropped 0 bases and J dropped 0 bases, with 12 bases sitting between them. The CDR3 length is 17 residues. The CDR3 nucleotides are TGTGCCAGTAGTATAGATCATCAGGTAGGCTCCTACAATGAGCAGTTCTTC. As protein: CASSIDHQVGSYNEQFF. Drawing the rest from reference TRBV19 and TRBJ2-1, the complete variable domain is DGGITQSPKYLFRKEGQNVTLSCEQNLNHDAMYWYRQDPGQGLRLIYYSQIVNDFQKGDIAEGYSVSREKKESFPLTVTSAQKNPTAFYLCASSIDHQVGSYNEQFFGPGTRLTVL.

The genes are TRBV11-2 and TRBJ1-1; D is ambiguous. With 3 bases removed from V and 5 bases from J, the gap between germline ends came to 13 bases. The CDR3 sequence is 14 residues long. CDR1 is SGHAT, CDR2 FQNNGV, per germline. The CDR3: CASSFWAMGTEAFF. The CDR3 DNA sequence: TGTGCCAGCAGCTTTTGGGCGATGGGTACTGAAGCTTTCTTT.

This clone was detected only a few times. This chain links TRBV5-4 with TRBJ1-2; 8 positions match TRBD1. After removal of 0 bases from V and 3 bases from J, the junction contained 4 bases not matched to a gene. The CDR3 contains 15 residues. CDR1 is SGHNT and CDR2 is YYREEE in the germline V gene (reference sequence). The CDR3 coding sequence is TGTGCCAGCAGCTTGGTGGCAGGGGGCGACTATGGCTACACCTTC. Translation: CASSLVAGGDYGYTF.

This chain links TRBV4-2 with TRBJ2-1, with 8 bases identical to TRBD1. CDR1 and CDR2 (germline): LGHNA, YNFKEQ. The CDR3 totals 15 residues. Trimming cost V 0 bases and J 5 bases; bases outside gene matches: 3. The chain's CDR3 is CASSQEQGANNEQFF. In DNA form, the CDR3 reads TGTGCCAGCAGCCAAGAGCAGGGGGCGAACAATGAGCAGTTCTTC.

V gene TRBV5-1 combines with J gene TRBJ1-1; unclear D gene. There are 15 residues in the CDR3. Germline loops: CDR1 SGHRS, CDR2 YFSETQ. The V end lost 4 bases, the J end lost 3 bases, and 16 bases lay between the germline ends. The chain's CDR3 is CASSRSPGADTEAFF. For the CDR3, the DNA is TGCGCCAGCAGCAGATCCCCGGGAGCTGACACTGAAGCTTTCTTT.

The chain combines TRBV2 with TRBJ2-2; 9 bases align to TRBD1. The CDR3 contains 22 residues. The ends lost 3 bases at V and 4 bases at J; junction bases unmatched: 24. Looked up from germline, CDR1 is SNHLY and CDR2 is FYNNEI. The CDR3 here is CASSDGGGRDRANGEATGELFF. CDR3 DNA: TGTGCCAGCAGTGACGGCGGTGGAAGGGACAGGGCGAACGGCGAAGCCACCGGGGAGCTGTTTTTT.

The CDR3 reads CASSEVLLAVYNEQFF. CDR3 DNA: TGCGCCAGCAGTGAGGTCCTACTAGCGGTTTACAATGAGCAGTTCTTC. This chain links TRBV10-2 with TRBJ2-1; 8 bases map to TRBD2. Germline CDR1 and CDR2: WSHSY and SAAADI. Trimming removed 2 bases from V and 4 bases from J; junction bases left unmatched: 7. The CDR3 totals 16 residues.

The rearrangement joins TRBV7-6 to TRBJ2-3; D possibly corresponds to TRBD2 (5 bases). Germline lookup yields CDR1 SGHVS and CDR2 FNYEAQ. The length of the CDR3 is 15 residues. V was shortened by 1 base and J by 0 bases, with 8 bases between the two germline ends. CDR3 region: CASSLGTPSTDTQYF. The CDR3 bases are TGTGCCAGCAGCTTAGGGACTCCAAGCACAGATACGCAGTATTTT.

V usage is TRBV7-2 and J usage is TRBJ2-1; 9 positions agree with TRBD2. This CDR3 is 15 amino acids long. Germline lookup yields CDR1 SGHTA and CDR2 FQGNSA. Trimming took 1 base from V and 5 from J; bases not matched to a gene: 3. Here the CDR3 DNA reads TGTGCCAGCAGCTTAGGGGGACTAGCAAACAATGAGCAGTTCTTC. Translating gives CASSLGGLANNEQFF.

This chain links TRBV30 with TRBJ1-5; a weak D match, TRBD1 (5 bases). Trimming shortened V by 2 bases and J by 4 bases, and 9 bases separated the two germline ends. From germline, CDR1 is GTSNPN and CDR2 SVGIG (reference sequence). The CDR3 covers 13 residues. Here the CDR3 DNA reads TGTGCCTGGAGTAGAGGGGAGAATCAGCCCCAGCATTTT. Translation gives CAWSRGENQPQHF.

The genes are TRBV6-5 and TRBJ1-1; D not resolved. CDR1 MNHEY and CDR2 SVGAGI come from the germline V gene. CDR3 length: 12 amino acids. Trimming pared 5 bases from V and 4 bases from J, leaving 8 bases between. DNA of the CDR3: TGTGCCAGCAGTCTGACGAGCACTGAAGCTTTCTTT. It is translated as CASSLTSTEAFF.

This clone showed up just a few times. This chain joins TRBV15 and TRBJ2-1, with a weak D call TRBD2 (5 bases). The V gene's germline CDR1 is LNHNV and CDR2 YYDKDF (reference sequence). V lost 8 bases to trimming and J lost 8 bases, with 22 bases between them. The CDR3 has 15 residues. In DNA form, the CDR3 reads TGTGCCACCGCGAACGGCCGAGGGAGCTTCCATGAGCAGTTCTTC. Amino acid sequence: CATANGRGSFHEQFF.

This clone was seen more than once but under ten times. The rearrangement uses TRBV7-8 and TRBJ2-7, with D perhaps TRBD1 (6 bases). Per germline, CDR1 SGHVS and CDR2 FQNEAQ. The CDR3 is 15 amino acids. V was cut by 4 bases and J by 0 bases, with 13 bases left in between. The CDR3 reads CASSYGQSPSYEQYF. The CDR3 DNA sequence: TGTGCCAGCAGCTACGGACAGTCTCCCTCCTACGAGCAGTACTTC. Based on the CDR3 plus reference TRBV7-8 and TRBJ2-7, the full variable domain is GAGVSQSPRYKVAKRGQDVALRCDPISGHVSLFWYQQALGQGPEFLTYFQNEAQLDKSGLPSDRFFAERPEGSVSTLKIQRTQQEDSAVYLCASSYGQSPSYEQYFGPGTRLTVT.